This passage covers 10 T cell receptor beta chains from one sample sequenced in a study of response to subunit inactivated influenza vaccine. TCRdb passed the RT-PCR reads through MiXCR, listing each CDR3 protein once. The data hold hundreds of thousands of distinct CDR3 sequences, with under 20% observed a single time. The input for sequencing was PBMCs from blood, taken approximately 5 days after vaccination. These receptors came from a man aged 50-59 years who received an inactivated influenza vaccine.

This clonotype was picked up a small number of times. The chain employs TRBV29-1 and TRBJ1-3, with D unclear. CDR3 size: 13 residues. The V end was cut by 6 bases, the J end by 0 bases, with 9 bases between. CDR1 and CDR2 from the germline V gene are SQVTM and ANQGSEA. CDR3 sequence (DNA): TGCAGCGTGACGGTTTACTCTGGAAACACCATATATTTT. Translated, it gives CSVTVYSGNTIYF.

This clonotype was seen many times. One end of the junction varies from germline; a read error may be responsible. This chain joins TRBV12-3 or TRBV12-4 and TRBJ2-1; TRBD2 agrees at 12 bases. The CDR3 contains 14 residues. The DNA of the CDR3 is TGTGCCAGCAGTCTAGCGGGGGGGCAGGTTGAGCAGTTCTTC. Its protein is CASSLAGGQVEQFF.

The J gene is TRBJ2-1, the V gene TRBV7-7; TRBD2 agrees at 11 bases. The length of the CDR3 is 15 residues. J lost 2 bases, V lost 5 bases, and 2 bases had no gene match. CDR1 is SSHAT, CDR2 FNYEAQ, per germline (reference sequence). Here the CDR3 DNA reads TGTGCCAGCAGCAAGGGACTAGCGGCCTACAATGAGCAGTTCTTC. This translates into CASSKGLAAYNEQFF.

V and J are TRBV15 and TRBJ1-4, with no clear D. V shed 4 bases and J shed 11 bases, with 14 bases lying between them. The CDR3 runs 13 residues. Germline-derived CDR1 and CDR2 are LNHNV and YYDKDF (reference sequence). CDR3 DNA: TGTGCCACCAGCACCCGAGAAGAGGGTAAACTGTTTTTT. It specifies CATSTREEGKLFF. Filled out from reference TRBV15 and TRBJ1-4, the complete variable domain reads DAMVIQNPRYQVTQFGKPVTLSCSQTLNHNVMYWYQQKSSQAPKLLFHYYDKDFNNEADTPDNFQSRRPNTSFCFLDIRSPGLGDTAMYLCATSTREEGKLFFGSGTQLSVL.

V usage is TRBV10-3 and J usage is TRBJ2-3, with a weak D call TRBD2 (6 bases). The V end lost 7 bases, the J end lost 0 bases, and 11 bases lay between the germline ends. From germline, CDR1 is ENHRY and CDR2 SYGVKD. This CDR3 is built from 14 residues. The CDR3 sequence: CAITLGGSTDTQYF. The CDR3 nucleotides read TGTGCCATCACCCTTGGAGGGAGCACAGATACGCAGTATTTT.

The rearrangement joins TRBV2 to TRBJ2-3; 12 nucleotides match TRBD2. CDR3 size: 17 residues. The germline CDR1 and CDR2 sequences are SNHLY and FYNNEI. V lost 6 bases, J lost 6 bases, and 13 bases stayed unmatched. The CDR3 DNA reads TGTGCCAGCAGCGTTCAAACCCTAGCGGGAGGGCCCGATACGCAGTATTTT. This encodes CASSVQTLAGGPDTQYF.

This clonotype was observed a few times. The CDR3 sequence: CASSLERGLETQYF. Written as DNA, the CDR3 is TGTGCCAGCAGCTTAGAGCGAGGTCTGGAGACCCAGTACTTC. The chain carries TRBV11-2 and TRBJ2-5; no clear D gene. The CDR3 contains 14 residues. Germline CDR1 SGHAT, CDR2 FQNNGV. Trimming cost V 0 bases and J 5 bases, with 10 bases left between them.

The rearrangement links TRBV4-3 to TRBJ1-1, with D uncertain. This CDR3 is 17 amino acids long. CDR1 is LGHNA and CDR2 is YSLEER in the germline V gene. Between the trimmed V and J ends, which lost 0 bases and 3 bases, there was a span of 17 bases. The CDR3 loop reads CASSQESYIDSYTEAFF. The CDR3 bases are TGCGCCAGCAGCCAAGAGTCGTACATCGACTCATACACTGAAGCTTTCTTT.

The chain recombines TRBV6-2 or TRBV6-3 with TRBJ2-3; the D gene is possibly TRBD2 (6 bases). CDR1 is MNHEY, CDR2 SVGEGT, per germline. CDR3 length: 15 residues. Trimming took 2 bases from V and 4 from J, leaving 13 bases between them. The DNA for the CDR3 is TGTGCCAGCAGTTACATTGGCGGGACCGCAGATACGCAGTATTTT. It yields the protein CASSYIGGTADTQYF.

There are a few counts of this clonotype. V is TRBV6-1 and J is TRBJ2-5, with 7 bases that match TRBD1. In germline, CDR1 is MNHNS, CDR2 SASEGT. With V trimmed by 6 bases and J by 3 bases, 4 bases remained unmatched. The length of the CDR3 is 13 residues. The CDR3 here is CASRRTGKETQYF. In DNA, the CDR3 is TGTGCCAGCAGGCGGACAGGAAAAGAGACCCAGTACTTC.